The following is a T cell receptor beta chain sequence with its context. What antigen it recognizes has not been identified. Per-base quality was not reported, and no clone a single base away is much larger than it. TCR CDR3 regions were amplified from genomic DNA by multiplex PCR using the deep immunoSEQ assay. Extracted genomic DNA from each cell subset was distributed evenly across all wells of several immunoSEQ 96-well plates, and each plate was treated as a replicate. For sorted subsets, about 200 ng genomic DNA, equal to 30,000 or so T cell genomes, was loaded into each replicate PCR. Purified libraries were quantified with a Qubit 3.0 fluorometer, sized on a Bioanalyzer 2100, and re-quantified with the KAPA Library Quantification kit. Every immunoSEQ 96-well plate was sequenced on a dedicated single-read 150-cycle Illumina NextSeq 550 flow cell. The authors' analysis ran thus. Because only junctional sequences without quality scores were contained in the immunoSEQ output, filtering matching that applied to full-length reads could not be performed. Sequences were annotated with PyIR, a Python wrapper for IgBLAST v1.9, using IMGT germline references to assign V/J genes and CDR3. Any read was removed if the V/J assignment was weak (E-value above 1e-6), the CDR3 was missing, or the read contained stop codons, out-of-frame junctions, or ambiguous translated residues. V3J clonotypes were defined as sequences sharing the same inferred V gene, J gene, and CDR3 amino acid sequence. Percentage overlap between repertoires was calculated by dividing the number of shared unique clonotypes by the size of the smaller repertoire. RTK rarefaction, the Chao1 estimator, and Recon v2.1 estimates of unobserved clonotypes were used to assess repertoire richness. For all TCRbeta clonotypes obtained by the gDNA method from four donors, generation probabilities were computed with OLGA. As stored in TCRdb, this immuneACCESS dataset retains in-frame rearrangements with V and J assigned. A fraction of the clones does not appear; measured against another copy, unresolved V genes explain less than half of the discrepancy, and the remainder lacks a known reason. From that table come the V and J calls and clone size; the DNA was used to work out D and trimming. The sample has about 700,000 clones on record, about 90% of them singletons. 24% of the sample is taken by the ten largest.

Ends trimmed: V by 8 bases, J by 5 bases; bases unmatched to a gene: 20. CDR1 ENHRY and CDR2 SYGVKD are derived from the germline V gene. The CDR3 runs 18 residues from the cysteine to the phenylalanine. Kept here is only the CDR3 DNA, which spans 54 bases and is read in frame from base 1. The data originate from a study of shared clonotypes between healthy human individuals (dated by TCRdb to about 2020). Looking at the study overall: A few men and a couple of women, aged 18 to 49 years, made up the cohort. For each donor, CD4 naive and CD4 memory were each run on three plates, CD8 naive on two plates, and CD8 memory on one plate. The study deeply sequenced blood TCR repertoires of about 5 healthy adults to estimate repertoire size and the extent of clonotype sharing between individuals. Libraries were prepared and TCR repertoires were sequenced by different laboratories using diverse techniques, in order to increase sequencing depth and limit assay-specific biases. Per donor, leukapheresis produced somewhere between about 0.94 and 9 billion PBMCs.

What the study reported, not specific to this receptor: The small number of donors limited the genetic and exposure-history diversity represented. Compared with non-shared clonotypes, clonotypes shared by all four sorted-subset donors had higher generation probabilities. Pairwise subsampling indicated that sequencing depth was expected to affect the degree of clonotype sharing among donors. Naive subsets generally had larger estimated clonotype richness than memory subsets did. Across several donors, approximately 5% of naive CD4, 3% to 4% of naive CD8, 2% to 2.5% of memory CD4, and under 0.45% of memory CD8 clonotypes were shared. Even with the large sequencing depth, rarefaction of the sorted-subset datasets indicated that sequencing was incomplete. Sampling was restricted to blood, and TCR repertoires in tissue are likely to differ from TCR repertoires in blood.

CD8 naive samples were obtained by positive selection for CCR7 among CD45RO-negative cells, yielding a CD45RA+CCR7+ population from which TemRA cells were excluded. The donors were healthy, HIV-negative adults who had no recently reported acute infections or vaccinations. Only Caucasian adults living in Nashville, Tennessee, USA were represented among the donors. After blood collection by leukapheresis, PBMCs were isolated using Ficoll-Histopaque density gradient centrifugation and then cryopreserved in the vapor phase of liquid nitrogen. Analytical flow cytometry was used to check the purity and quantity of every magnetically sorted T cell population. Genomic DNA was isolated from every sorted fraction and measured by UV absorbance on a Nanodrop 2000c.

Recombination linked TRBV10-3 to TRBJ1-4; 7 bases in the middle match TRBD1. The sample consisted of naive CD8+ T cells sorted from blood. The cell subset or site label corresponds to: CD45RA+CCR7+. This TCR was recovered from a man in his thirties or forties in good health. The base sequence is TGTGCCATCGCCCCGGGGGACAGTCCTTTTTCCTCAAATGAAAAACTGTTTTTT. It is translated as CAIAPGDSPFSSNEKLFF.